The rows below give T cell receptor beta chains drawn from one sample of a study of T cells after yellow fever vaccination. TCRdb redid the calling of the 5' RACE reads with MiXCR, one entry per CDR3 protein. The profile covers hundreds of thousands of distinct CDR3 sequences, with roughly 19% appearing a single time and approximately 14% taken by the ten largest. Sequenced here: PBMCs, sampled 15 days after the yellow fever booster vaccination. The receptor set was obtained from a man younger than 45 who received the YFV17D yellow fever vaccine. CDR3s include the opening cysteine and the closing phenylalanine or tryptophan. The D gene is left open where the match is weak. The size entry is marked missing in some rows and otherwise reads once, few, many or a size class.

V gene	clone size	D gene	J gene	CDR3 protein	CDR3 DNA
TRBV29-1	-	TRBD2	TRBJ2-1	CSVEVAGDEQFF	TGCAGCGTTGAGGTAGCGGGAGACGAGCAGTTCTTC
TRBV29-1	-	TRBD2	TRBJ2-1	CSVEGVAGGEAYNEQFF	TGCAGCGTTGAAGGTGTAGCGGGAGGTGAGGCCTACAATGAGCAGTTCTTC
TRBV29-1	-	-	TRBJ2-3	CSVDGDSTDTQYF	TGCAGCGTTGATGGTGACAGCACAGATACGCAGTATTTT
TRBV7-2	-	-	TRBJ2-1	CASTPGANYNEQFF	TGTGCCAGCACACCCGGGGCAAACTACAATGAGCAGTTCTTC
TRBV6-1	once	-	TRBJ2-7	CASKGLRTYEQYF	TGTGCCAGCAAAGGACTGAGAACCTACGAGCAGTACTTC
TRBV4-3	-	-	TRBJ2-5	CASSQDLGREETQYF	TGCGCCAGCAGCCAAGATTTGGGGAGAGAAGAGACCCAGTACTTC
TRBV12-3/TRBV12-4	few	-	TRBJ2-5	CASSPGFRDSQETQYF	TGTGCCAGCAGTCCTGGATTCCGGGACTCTCAAGAGACCCAGTACTTC
TRBV7-2	-	TRBD1	TRBJ1-1	CASRRTGAQNTEAFF	TGTGCCAGCCGAAGGACAGGGGCCCAGAACACTGAAGCTTTCTTT
TRBV20-1	-	TRBD2	TRBJ2-1	CSAIAGGYNEQFF	TGCAGTGCTATTGCGGGAGGGTACAATGAGCAGTTCTTC
TRBV28	few	-	TRBJ2-1	CASTGDWAHDNEQFF	TGTGCCAGCACCGGAGACTGGGCCCATGACAATGAGCAGTTCTTC
TRBV7-9	few	-	TRBJ2-7	CASSPLLHFAHEQYF	TGTGCCAGCAGCCCACTCCTCCATTTCGCCCACGAGCAGTACTTC
TRBV29-1	few	TRBD1	TRBJ2-7	CSVERVMGQGMDF	TGCAGCGTTGAGAGGGTGATGGGACAGGGAATGGACTTC
TRBV24-1	few	-	TRBJ1-5	CATSDFQPQHF	TGTGCCACCAGTGATTTTCAGCCCCAGCATTTT
TRBV12-3/TRBV12-4	-	TRBD2	TRBJ2-7	CASSPQGLAGGEQYF	TGTGCCAGCAGCCCGCAGGGACTAGCGGGTGGCGAGCAGTACTTC
TRBV6-5	few	-	TRBJ1-3	CASSSGPSSGNTIYF	TGTGCCAGCAGTTCGGGACCTTCCTCTGGAAACACCATATATTTT
TRBV18	-	TRBD2	TRBJ2-3	CASSPGTSSADTQYF	TGTGCCAGCTCACCCGGGACTAGCTCTGCAGATACGCAGTATTTT
TRBV28	few	-	TRBJ2-7	CATGTFSYEQYF	TGTGCCACCGGGACTTTTTCCTACGAGCAGTACTTC